This T cell receptor (beta chain) is from a study of T-cell memory formation after mild COVID-19. This CDR3 is 15 amino acids long. The ends were cut back, 2 bases at V and 6 bases at J, with 14 bases in the middle. General study points: Pre-infection memory showed some responding clones, and this suggested that cross-reactive memory joined. Most CD4+ clones that shrank were in CM and EM, while CD8+ ones turned up in EMRA.

This clonotype was found a few times. Its antigen is as yet unknown. TCRdb re-called the 5' RACE reads through MiXCR, storing one row per CDR3 protein. The table lists 160,000 or so distinct CDR3 sequences, about a third of them singletons. This chain joins TRBV12-3 or TRBV12-4 and TRBJ1-5; D is possibly TRBD1 (5 bases). This clonotype was obtained from an adult woman who had mild COVID-19 (a few samples of this study predate the infection). Cell type and time point are not known. Specimen: PBMCs or a T cell subset sorted from them (not recorded which). CDR3 loop: CASSLRTGVSQPQHF. Written as DNA, the CDR3 is TGTGCCAGCAGTTTACGGACGGGGGTCAGTCAGCCCCAGCATTTT.